The 8 T cell receptor beta chains below all came from one sample that was sequenced in a study of shared clonotypes between healthy human individuals. Measured with immunoSEQ multiplex PCR; TCRdb has only the in-frame clones, and not every one. The table includes about 2.3 million clones, around 93% detected once. Material for sequencing was naive CD4+ T cells from PBMCs. Subset of the sample: CD45RA+ positively selected. The receptors were sampled from a man between 18 and 29 years old in good health. Some clones in this sample may be carry-over from other donors' samples.

The chain is built from TRBV5-4 and TRBJ2-1, with D possibly matching TRBD1 (6 bases). The CDR3 has 12 amino acids. The V gene's germline CDR1 is SGHNT and CDR2 YYREEE (reference sequence). Trimming pared 4 bases from V and 10 bases from J, leaving 12 bases between. CDR3 residues: CASSPDRREQFF. CDR3 in DNA: TGTGCCAGCAGCCCTGACAGGCGCGAGCAGTTCTTC. The whole variable domain, remainder taken from reference TRBV5-4 and TRBJ2-1, is ETGVTQSPTHLIKTRGQQVTLRCSSQSGHNTVSWYQQALGQGPQFIFQYYREEENGRGNFPPRFSGLQFPNYSSELNVNALELDDSALYLCASSPDRREQFFGPGTRLTVL.

V and J are TRBV6-6 and TRBJ1-6, with no clear D. The germline V and J ends were trimmed by 6 bases and 5 bases, with 2 bases remaining between them. Germline V gene lookup returns CDR1 MNHNY and CDR2 SVGAGI (reference sequence). The CDR3 runs to 11 residues. This chain's CDR3 is CASRDNSPLHF. The CDR3 DNA reads TGTGCCAGCAGGGATAATTCACCCCTCCACTTT.

The rearrangement uses TRBV19 and TRBJ1-5, with 7 bases fitting TRBD1. The CDR3 has 15 amino acids. The junction had 8 bases not matched to a gene; V was cut back by 7 bases and J by 2 bases. Per the germline V gene, CDR1 is LNHDA and CDR2 is SQIVND (reference sequence). The CDR3 loop reads CASTPTGSRNQPQHF. The CDR3 region has the DNA TGTGCCAGTACCCCGACAGGGTCCCGCAATCAGCCCCAGCATTTT.

This chain links TRBV5-1 with TRBJ1-1, with D tentatively TRBD1 (6 bases). CDR3 length equals 16 residues. Germline V lookup: CDR1 SGHRS, CDR2 YFSETQ. V dropped 4 bases and J dropped 2 bases, with 18 bases sitting between them. CDR3 residues: CASSPQRGAANTEAFF. The CDR3 DNA sequence: TGCGCCAGCAGCCCACAAAGGGGGGCCGCTAACACTGAAGCTTTCTTT.

V gene TRBV18 combines with J gene TRBJ2-7; 9 bases fit TRBD2. CDR1 is KGHSH, CDR2 LQKENI, per germline. CDR3 size: 14 residues. Trimming took 4 bases from V and 3 from J; bases not matched to a gene: 4. The CDR3: CASSLAGAGYEQYF. The CDR3, as DNA: TGTGCCAGCTCACTAGCGGGAGCAGGCTACGAGCAGTACTTC.

This clone has a single count. The chain carries TRBV18 and TRBJ2-5, with a tentative D call TRBD2 (6 bases). V lost 2 bases and J lost 2, with 24 bases in between. The CDR3 spans 19 residues. In germline, CDR1 is KGHSH, CDR2 LQKENI. The chain's CDR3 is CASSPTSIASGLGQETQYF. Here the CDR3 DNA reads TGTGCCAGCTCACCAACCTCCATAGCCTCGGGACTGGGGCAAGAGACCCAGTACTTC.

This rearrangement joins TRBV7-3 to TRBJ2-6; D gene ambiguous. The V gene's germline CDR1 is SGHTA and CDR2 FQGTGA. Trimming shortened V by 6 bases and J by 0 bases, and 6 bases separated the two germline ends. CDR3 size: 14 residues. CDR3 sequence: CASRDLSGANVLTF. DNA for the CDR3: TGTGCCAGCAGAGATCTCTCTGGGGCCAACGTCCTGACTTTC. Combining the CDR3 with reference TRBV7-3 and TRBJ2-6 gives the whole variable domain GAGVSQTPSNKVTEKGKYVELRCDPISGHTALYWYRQSLGQGPEFLIYFQGTGAADDSGLPNDRFFAVRPEGSVSTLKIQRTERGDSAVYLCASRDLSGANVLTFGAGSRLTVL.

The rearrangement joins TRBV5-1 to TRBJ2-2; 12 bases align to TRBD2. Germline values: CDR1 SGHRS, CDR2 YFSETQ. This CDR3 comprises 18 residues. V dropped 0 bases and J dropped 3; count of bases not matched to a gene: 6. The DNA of the CDR3 is TGCGCCAGCAGCTTGGCCCGGACTAGCGGGATTGACACCGGGGAGCTGTTTTTT. Its translation: CASSLARTSGIDTGELFF.